Presented here are 25 T cell receptor beta chains from one specimen sequenced in a study of cytomegalovirus exposure and HLA in healthy donors. This PCR relied on a set of 60 Vbeta primers and 13 Jbeta primers. TCRdb's copy holds only in-frame clones and misses some; the assay was immunoSEQ multiplex PCR. This table has about 120,000 clones, 75% to 90% appearing once. Sequenced: PBMCs. Receptors were obtained from a man aged 18 to 29 in good health and CMV-seropositive.

This clone was observed a few times. This rearrangement joins TRBV5-4 to TRBJ1-2; no clear D gene. The ends were cut back, 4 bases at V and 4 bases at J, with 11 bases in the middle. The CDR3 runs to 13 residues. The V gene's germline CDR1 is SGHNT and CDR2 YYREEE (reference sequence). The CDR3 spells CASSPGEVYGYTF. The CDR3, as DNA: TGTGCCAGCAGCCCCGGTGAGGTCTATGGCTACACCTTC.

The chain joins TRBV13 to TRBJ1-1; D might be TRBD1 (5 bases). This CDR3 has 15 residues. Germline lookup yields CDR1 PRHDT and CDR2 FYEKMQ (reference sequence). Trimming left V 3 bases short and J 1 base short, with 12 bases between. The chain's CDR3 is CASSFQGTANTEAFF. The CDR3 bases are TGTGCCAGCAGCTTTCAGGGAACGGCGAACACTGAAGCTTTCTTT.

CDR3 loop: CASSSDLVAGSYNEQFF. CDR3 coding DNA: TGTGCCAGCAGTTCCGACCTTGTAGCGGGGTCATACAATGAGCAGTTCTTC. The rearrangement uses TRBV28 and TRBJ2-1; 8 nucleotides line up with TRBD2. The CDR3 consists of 17 residues. The germline V gene has CDR1 MDHEN and CDR2 SYDVKM. Losses at the gene ends were 4 bases for V and 4 bases for J; bases not matched to a gene: 12.

This clone was found a few times. The gene calls are TRBV28 and TRBJ1-2, with D possibly matching TRBD1 (5 bases). This CDR3 spans 14 amino acids. Trimming pared 2 bases from V and 6 bases from J, leaving 13 bases between. Germline assignment: CDR1 MDHEN and CDR2 SYDVKM. The CDR3 DNA reads as TGTGCCAGCAGTTTAGGGCAGGGATCCAATGGCTACACCTTC. It is translated as CASSLGQGSNGYTF.

This clone was seen a single time. This chain connects TRBV27 to TRBJ1-6; TRBD1 is a possible D gene (5 bases). Germline loops: CDR1 MNHEY, CDR2 SMNVEV (reference sequence). The CDR3 consists of 13 residues. V gave up 5 bases and J gave up 10 bases, with 12 bases separating them. The CDR3 is CASSPRRGSPLHF. The CDR3 DNA follows: TGTGCCAGCAGTCCGAGGAGGGGATCACCCCTCCACTTT.

The V gene is TRBV4-2, the J gene TRBJ2-7, with 10 bases matching TRBD2. The CDR3 spans 16 residues. Germline V gives CDR1 LGHNA, CDR2 YNFKEQ. J was trimmed by 2 bases and V by 0 bases; bases with no gene match: 4. The DNA for the CDR3 is TGTGCCAGCAGCCAAGAATTCACTAGCGGGACCTACGAGCAGTACTTC. Its translation: CASSQEFTSGTYEQYF.

A single count supports this clone. The chain carries TRBV19 and TRBJ1-5, with 8 bases fitting TRBD1. Germline V gene data show CDR1 as LNHDA and CDR2 as SQIVND (reference sequence). The CDR3 has 19 amino acids. The V and J ends lost 3 bases and 6 bases, in that order; junction bases with no gene match: 19. Here the CDR3 reads CASSIVRQGAIFSGQPQHF. CDR3 nucleotide sequence: TGTGCCAGTAGTATTGTCCGCCAGGGGGCTATCTTTTCAGGTCAGCCCCAGCATTTT.

The V and J genes are TRBV5-4 and TRBJ1-3; D is uncertain. CDR1 SGHNT and CDR2 YYREEE come from the germline V gene (reference sequence). Deletions cut 2 bases from V and 8 bases from J, with 11 bases between. This CDR3 spans 13 amino acids. CDR3 region: CASSLIEKDTIYF. The CDR3 nucleotides read TGTGCCAGCAGCTTAATAGAGAAAGACACCATATATTTT.

V is TRBV25-1 and J is TRBJ1-1, with D perhaps TRBD1 (6 bases). With 8 bases removed from V and 5 bases from J, the gap between germline ends came to 12 bases. This CDR3 contains 12 residues. Germline values: CDR1 MGHDK, CDR2 SYGVNS. The CDR3 loop reads CASGFGQTEAFF. The CDR3 DNA sequence: TGTGCCAGCGGATTTGGACAGACTGAAGCTTTCTTT. Looking up the rest from reference TRBV25-1 and TRBJ1-1 gives the full variable domain: EADIYQTPRYLVIGTGKKITLECSQTMGHDKMYWYQQDPGMELHLIHYSYGVNSTEKGDLSSESTVSRIRTEHFPLTLESARPSHTSQYLCASGFGQTEAFFGQGTRLTVV.

The rearrangement joins TRBV6-6 to TRBJ1-1; possible D gene TRBD1, 5 bases. Trimming removed 7 bases at V and 8 bases at J, with 14 bases between. From germline, CDR1 is MNHNY and CDR2 SVGAGI (reference sequence). The CDR3 has 12 residues. This CDR3 is CASKHSWTEAFF. In nucleotides, the CDR3 is TGTGCCAGCAAACACTCCTGGACAGAAGCTTTCTTT.

V usage is TRBV5-4 and J usage is TRBJ2-1; TRBD2 agrees at 10 bases. The CDR3 contains 15 residues. The trim removed 4 bases at V and 8 bases at J, leaving 9 bases unmatched. Germline CDR1 is SGHNT and CDR2 is YYREEE (reference sequence). CDR3 loop: CASSQLAGWDDEQFF. The CDR3 DNA reads as TGTGCCAGCAGCCAACTAGCGGGGTGGGACGATGAGCAGTTCTTC.

Notes on this clone: Its ends do not fully match the called genes, so a read error is possible. The chain joins TRBV7-3 to TRBJ1-3; 7 nucleotides agree with TRBD1. This CDR3 has 10 amino acids. Germline assignment: CDR1 SGHTA and CDR2 FQGTGA. CDR3 sequence reads: CQGDGNTIYF. As DNA, the CDR3 is TGCCAGGGGGATGGAAACACCATATATTTT.

On this clone: This sample also contains other DNA sequences that code for the same CDR3. The chain is built from TRBV12-5 and TRBJ2-5; weak D call: TRBD1 (6 bases). The V gene's germline CDR1 is LGHNT and CDR2 FRNRAP. Trimming pared 6 bases from V and 5 bases from J, leaving 10 bases between. This CDR3 is built from 12 residues. This chain's CDR3 is CASGPDRETQYF. The CDR3 DNA reads as TGTGCTAGTGGGCCTGACAGGGAGACCCAGTACTTC.

The chain employs TRBV30 and TRBJ1-1, with D unresolved. Germline V gene lookup returns CDR1 GTSNPN and CDR2 SVGIG (reference sequence). This CDR3 comprises 11 residues. V lost 4 bases to trimming and J lost 8 bases, with 11 bases between them. CDR3 region: CAWIEAVEAFF. In nucleotides, the CDR3 is TGTGCCTGGATCGAGGCGGTAGAAGCTTTCTTT.

The V and J genes are TRBV19 and TRBJ2-7; tentatively, D is TRBD1 (5 bases). Per the germline V gene, CDR1 is LNHDA and CDR2 is SQIVND (reference sequence). CDR3 length: 12 amino acids. Between the trimmed V and J ends, which lost 3 bases and 4 bases, there was a span of 7 bases. Written as DNA, the CDR3 is TGTGCCAGTAGTATTGACAGTTACGAGCAGTACTTC. Translation gives CASSIDSYEQYF.

This chain joins TRBV7-9 and TRBJ1-1; 7 bases are a match to TRBD1. Germline values: CDR1 SEHNR, CDR2 FQNEAQ (reference sequence). The CDR3 is 14 residues long. J was trimmed by 9 bases and V by 0 bases; bases with no gene match: 7. CDR3 bases: TGTGCCAGCAGCTTAGCGTACGGGACAGCGAAAGCTTTCTTT. Translation: CASSLAYGTAKAFF.

The chain has TRBV27 and TRBJ1-5; D unclear. This CDR3 has 14 amino acids. Trimming stripped 5 bases from V and 5 bases from J, with 13 bases between. CDR1 is MNHEY and CDR2 is SMNVEV in the germline V gene (reference sequence). Here the CDR3 reads CASSPTVSYQPQHF. The CDR3 region has the DNA TGTGCCAGCAGTCCTACAGTGTCTTATCAGCCCCAGCATTTT.

The genes are TRBV7-2 and TRBJ2-1; no firm D call. The length of the CDR3 is 15 residues. V lost 2 bases to trimming and J lost 0 bases, with 8 bases between them. From germline, CDR1 is SGHTA and CDR2 FQGNSA. The DNA of the CDR3 is TGTGCCAGCAGCTTATCGGGTAGCTCCTACAATGAGCAGTTCTTC. This sequence encodes CASSLSGSSYNEQFF.

The chain has TRBV5-6 and TRBJ1-1, with a tentative D call TRBD1 (6 bases). Looked up from germline, CDR1 is SGHDT and CDR2 is YYEEEE. V lost 4 bases and J lost 3, with 16 bases in between. The CDR3 is 15 residues long. The CDR3 spells CASSGEGVLYTEAFF. In nucleotides, the CDR3 is TGTGCCAGCAGCGGTGAGGGGGTCCTCTACACTGAAGCTTTCTTT.

The chain combines TRBV5-4 with TRBJ1-1; D is possibly TRBD1 (5 bases). There are 14 residues in the CDR3. Trimming took off 4 bases at V and 0 bases at J, with 10 bases between the two ends. Germline CDR1 is SGHNT and CDR2 is YYREEE (reference sequence). CDR3 sequence (DNA): TGTGCCAGCAGCCAGGGTCTCATGAACACTGAAGCTTTCTTT. Translating it yields CASSQGLMNTEAFF.

The J gene is TRBJ1-4, the V gene TRBV9; D is undetermined. Germline-derived CDR1 and CDR2 are SGDLS and YYNGEE. V was pared by 0 bases and J by 4 bases, with 10 bases between. This CDR3 comprises 15 residues. Here the CDR3 DNA reads TGTGCCAGCAGCGTAGGGAGGTATGATAATGAAAAACTGTTTTTT. It specifies CASSVGRYDNEKLFF.

This chain joins TRBV29-1 and TRBJ2-7; maybe TRBD2 (5 bases). The germline V gene has CDR1 SQVTM and CDR2 ANQGSEA. This CDR3 contains 13 residues. V was pared by 2 bases and J by 6 bases, with 14 bases between. For the CDR3, the DNA is TGCAGCGTTGAAACCCCATCCCGGGGCGAGCAGTACTTC. Translation gives CSVETPSRGEQYF.

The chain carries TRBV4-1 and TRBJ2-1, with TRBD2 identical over 9 bases. Per germline, CDR1 MGHRA and CDR2 YSYEKL. The junction had 8 bases not matched to a gene; V was cut back by 6 bases and J by 5 bases. This CDR3 is 15 amino acids long. In DNA form, the CDR3 reads TGCGCCAGCAGTCCTAGCGGGACTTTACACAATGAGCAGTTCTTC. It codes for CASSPSGTLHNEQFF.

This sequence joins TRBV14 and TRBJ2-1; 8 nucleotides line up with TRBD2. The CDR3 has 16 amino acids. Losses at the gene ends were 1 base for V and 4 bases for J; bases not matched to a gene: 6. The germline V gene encodes CDR1 SGHDN and CDR2 FVKESK. DNA for the CDR3: TGTGCCAGCAGCCAAGTTTGGCGGGGGGAGTACAATGAGCAGTTCTTC. It is translated as CASSQVWRGEYNEQFF.

The rearrangement uses TRBV5-1 and TRBJ2-1; a possible D gene is TRBD2 (5 bases). Germline V gene data show CDR1 as SGHRS and CDR2 as YFSETQ. The V and J ends lost 1 base and 6 bases respectively, with 14 bases between them. CDR3 length equals 15 residues. CDR3 in amino acids: CASSLRVSDPNEQFF. The CDR3 bases are TGCGCCAGCAGCTTGCGGGTTAGCGATCCCAATGAGCAGTTCTTC.